These 8 T cell receptor beta chains originate from one sample sequenced in a study of glioma-infiltrating T cells. Amplification of TCR alpha and beta CDR3 regions from RNA used iRepertoire nested multiplex PCR. TCRdb passed the multiplex PCR reads through MiXCR, listing each CDR3 protein once. Here the sample spans under 200,000 distinct CDR3 sequences, around 40% being singletons. The specimen sequenced was glioma tissue, nonneoplastic brain tissue, or PBMCs (not recorded which). These receptors all stem from a human donor with low-grade glioma or glioblastoma, undergoing nonglioma brain surgery, or in good health (not recorded which).

This clonotype was observed many times. V and J are TRBV20-1 and TRBJ2-7; D gene uncertain. Germline-derived CDR1 and CDR2 are DFQATT and SNEGSKA (reference sequence). The CDR3 extends over 14 amino acids. V shed 5 bases and J shed 3 bases, with 17 bases lying between them. CDR3 residues: CSAFTGVGGYEQYF. The CDR3 DNA sequence: TGCAGTGCTTTCACCGGAGTAGGCGGCTACGAGCAGTACTTC.

To note about this clonotype: A read error may be the cause here, since a much bigger clone is one base away. The chain recombines TRBV27 with TRBJ2-4, with 7 bases lining up with TRBD2. After removal of 3 bases from V and 7 bases from J, the junction contained 9 bases not matched to a gene. Germline assignment: CDR1 MNHEY and CDR2 SMNVEV (reference sequence). The CDR3 covers 15 residues. CDR3 in DNA: TGTGCCAGCAGTTTTCACGGGACTATTACCAACATTCAGTACTTC. Protein product: CASSFHGTITNIQYF.

On this clonotype: This may arise from a read error, as a much more abundant clone is one base away. The J gene is TRBJ2-5, the V gene TRBV18; D uncertain. The CDR3 runs 12 residues. Germline loops: CDR1 KGHSH, CDR2 LQKENI. The CDR3 DNA reads as TGTGCCTGCTCACCAGAGTCGGAGACCCAGTACTTC. Translated: CACSPESETQYF.

The chain is built from TRBV6-6 and TRBJ2-4; D may be TRBD1 or TRBD2 (5 bases each). V was trimmed by 0 bases and J by 1 base, leaving 13 bases between them. Germline V CDR1 and CDR2: MNHNY, SVGAGI (reference sequence). The CDR3 consists of 17 residues. DNA of the CDR3: TGTGCCAGCAGTTACTCGAGGGGTGTGGGGGCCAAAAACATTCAGTACTTC. Translation: CASSYSRGVGAKNIQYF.

This clonotype turned up a few times. It may be a read error: a sequence one base away is much more abundant. The CDR3: CASSGTGYEQFF. The CDR3 DNA reads as TGTGCCAGCAGTGGCACAGGGTACGAGCAGTTCTTC. V usage is TRBV25-1 and J usage is TRBJ2-1, with D maybe TRBD1 (6 bases). Trimming removed 4 bases at V and 10 bases at J, with 11 bases between. Germline assignment: CDR1 MGHDK and CDR2 SYGVNS. The CDR3 covers 12 residues.

The chain couples TRBV7-6 to TRBJ2-3, with TRBD1 matching 8 bases. Losses at the gene ends were 1 base for V and 3 bases for J; bases not matched to a gene: 6. The CDR3 is made up of 16 amino acids. Germline-derived CDR1 and CDR2 are SGHVS and FNYEAQ. The CDR3 sequence: CASSLGAGQGTDTQYF. The CDR3 nucleotides read TGTGCCAGCAGCTTAGGGGCAGGACAGGGTACAGATACGCAGTATTTT.

This chain uses TRBV5-4 with TRBJ2-5; D remains ambiguous. This CDR3 spans 14 amino acids. Between the trimmed V and J ends, which lost 1 base and 5 bases, there was a span of 12 bases. Looked up from germline, CDR1 is SGHNT and CDR2 is YYREEE (reference sequence). In DNA form, the CDR3 reads TGTGCCAGCAGCTTGCGGGCCAGTCTGGAGACCCAGTACTTC. This codes for CASSLRASLETQYF.

The chain employs TRBV28 and TRBJ2-5; D not certain. V dropped 3 bases and J dropped 2 bases, with 13 bases sitting between them. Germline assignment: CDR1 MDHEN and CDR2 SYDVKM. The CDR3 length is 15 residues. The CDR3 DNA sequence: TGTGCCAGCAGTTTCGCCCCGGAAGGACAAGAGACCCAGTACTTC. Protein: CASSFAPEGQETQYF.